The source of this T cell receptor beta chain is a study of shared T cell receptors in the human thymus. CDR1 is SGHAT and CDR2 is FQNNGV in the germline V gene. The CDR3 covers 15 residues. The V and J ends lost 5 bases and 6 bases, in that order; junction bases with no gene match: 9. Profiled with immunoSEQ multiplex PCR; TCRdb holds only in-frame clones, not every one. The table lists 600,000 or so clones, 70% to 90% of them singletons. The same sample was also studied in work on human thymus T cells.

This receptor was identified in a boy in the first two years of life with a congenital heart defect. The rearrangement links TRBV11-2 to TRBJ2-3, with 9 bases aligning to TRBD2. The specimen sequenced was thymocytes. CDR3 nucleotides: TGTGCCAGCAGCACAAGCGGGAGGCCAGGGGATACGCAGTATTTT. It codes for CASSTSGRPGDTQYF.